This entry describes one T cell receptor (beta chain). This clone was found many times. The record has no base qualities; no much larger clone is one base away. This record belongs to a study of blood T cell repertoires in acute mononucleosis (dated by TCRdb to the early 2020s). Describing the broader study: To capture the memory response, convalescent samples were obtained between 5 and 8 months after the acute presentation. Mean blood EBV load was 3.5 to 4.5 log10 genome copies per million B cells during acute infection and about 2.8 at convalescence.

V drops 0 bases and J drops 3 bases, leaving 11 bases in between. The germline V gene (reference sequence) gives CDR1 as SEHNR and CDR2 as FQNEAQ. From cysteine to phenylalanine, the CDR3 is 15 amino acids long. Only the CDR3 part of the read is kept: 45 bases, read in frame from the first base. Total RNA from at least 8,000 sorted tetramer+ CD8 T cells was reverse transcribed into cDNA for TCR profiling. CDR3 regions were amplified by PCR with primers annealing to V and J regions, adding unique molecular identifiers to track templates. The immunoSEQ platform, including its sequencing and error-correction standards, was used to profile TCRalpha and TCRbeta chains. Per the authors' processing: Clonal copy numbers were corrected for sequencing and PCR errors, and CDR3s were defined according to IMGT conventions. Analysis was limited to productive rearrangements and used immunoSEQ Analyzer versions 2.0 and 3.0, and gene-pairing frequencies were further processed in Microsoft Excel. Circos plots were used to visualize V-J pairings, and MEME plus a custom motifSearch program were used to find CDR3 motifs. The OLGA algorithm was used to calculate the probability of generation of TCR sequences. Clonotypes found at both visits were termed persistent, clonotypes found only in the acute phase were termed nonpersistent, and clonotypes found only at convalescence were termed de novo. Any amino acid clonotype used by more than one donor was defined as a public TCR. Held by TCRdb, this immuneACCESS table contains in-frame sequences only and omits some clones. Under half of the omission traces to an unresolved V gene where checked; the cause of the rest is unknown. V and J calls and clone size are copied from that table; D and trimming were computed from the DNA. In this sample the table shows 2,600 or so clones, around 25% of which occur a single time. The top ten constitute approximately 51% of the sample.

Per the publication, the time point label means: convalescence about 6 months (5-8 months) after acute presentation (visit 7). Over the course of primary infection, this study followed CD8 T cell responses against two immunodominant EBV epitopes, BRLF1 109 (YVL-BR) and BMLF1 280 (GLC-BM). Primary EBV infection was taken to be indicated by a positive serum heterophile antibody test and EBV viral capsid antigen-specific IgM. Total CD8 T cells were first enriched from PBMCs by magnetic positive selection (MACS). A FACSAria III was used to sort live CD3+ CD8+ tetramer+ cells to a purity above 85%. Cell sorting used a PE-conjugated tetramer carrying the BMLF1 280-288 peptide. After tetramer sorting, TCR repertoires of EBV epitope-specific CD8 T cells were deep-sequenced directly ex vivo at acute infection and at convalescence. Three people aged roughly 18 to 30 with clinical acute infectious mononucleosis and laboratory evidence of primary EBV infection were used as donors. Heparinized peripheral blood was collected once when donors presented clinically with mononucleosis symptoms and a second time roughly 6 months afterward. Ficoll-Paque density gradient centrifugation was used to isolate PBMCs.

Points the paper makes about the study in general: Both chains appeared to be involved in GLC-BM selection, with public TCRbeta motifs on BV14-BJ2 and BV20-BJ1 together with a TCRalpha motif on AV5-AJ31. With only three donors in the cohort, group averages were based on very few individuals. Only 7.5% to 9% of unique acute clonotypes persisted into convalescence, yet these made up most of the response; new diverse de novo clonotypes seemingly replaced the rest. Because only a fraction of each donor's blood was analyzed, sampling error might partly explain the low overlap between acute and convalescent clonotypes.

Specimen: EBV GLC epitope tetramer+ CD8+ T cells sorted from PBMCs, collected during convalescence from infectious mononucleosis. This specimen's cell subset or site label, interpreted: CD8 T cells binding tetramer with EBV BMLF1 280-288 peptide (GLC-BM). This receptor was taken from a woman in her late teens or twenties with infectious mononucleosis caused by EBV. The receptor chain draws on TRBV7-9 and TRBJ2-5, with a tentative D call of TRBD1 or TRBD2, each matching 6 bases. The nucleotide sequence reads TGTGCCAGCAGCTTAGCCCCGGAGGGGGAAGAGACCCAGTACTTC. Protein translation: CASSLAPEGEETQYF.